This TCR beta chain was sequenced during a study of cytomegalovirus exposure and HLA in healthy donors. Across the study: According to later analysis, the same platform produced the 120 validation and over 600 first-cohort repertoires.

Study-level findings and limits: A list of 164 TCR beta chains associated with cytomegalovirus was given. The CMV antigen specificity of three CMV-associated chains was confirmed through in vitro analysis.

Remarks on this clone: Antigen: not known.

The germline CDR1 and CDR2 sequences are SEHNR and FQNEAQ (reference sequence). With 5 bases removed from V and 5 bases from J, the gap between germline ends came to 7 bases. The CDR3 loop spans 11 amino acids. Data came from immunoSEQ multiplex PCR; TCRdb stores just in-frame clones and leaves some out. Of approximately 300,000 clones in the sample, about nine tenths were seen once. This TCR derives from a woman between 25 and 40 years old in good health and CMV-seropositive. Sequenced material: PBMCs. This chain links TRBV7-9 with TRBJ2-7, with D unresolved. The CDR3 region has the DNA TGTGCCAGCAGCGAGGAAAACGAGCAGTACTTC. Translation gives CASSEENEQYF.